This T cell receptor (beta chain) derives from a study of vaccination effects on CD4 cells after COVID-19. Findings of the study overall: Marked contraction was observed in infection-induced and vaccine-induced clones late after vaccination.

The CDR3 loop spans 16 amino acids. Germline values: CDR1 SGHTA, CDR2 FQGNSA. V shed 5 bases and J shed 2 bases, with 19 bases lying between them. Using immunoSEQ multiplex PCR, the repertoire was profiled, and TCRdb retains in-frame clones only, with some absent. The sample records tens of thousands of clones, approximately 72% being singletons. Cells that had been cultured for roughly 9 days were the source of isolated CD4+ T cells. In the vaccine recipients, nucleocapsid antibodies were negative and there was no prior SARS-CoV-2 infection. Comment on this clone: Its target is not known.

The chain employs TRBV7-2 and TRBJ2-7; the D gene is possibly TRBD2 (6 bases). This receptor was obtained from a human donor who received a COVID-19 vaccine. Material: CD4+ T cells from PBMCs cultured without peptide, obtained before COVID-19 vaccination. In nucleotides, the CDR3 is TGTGCCAGCAGCATTGACTCCGGGACGGGGGCCTACGAGCAGTACTTC. Encoded protein: CASSIDSGTGAYEQYF.